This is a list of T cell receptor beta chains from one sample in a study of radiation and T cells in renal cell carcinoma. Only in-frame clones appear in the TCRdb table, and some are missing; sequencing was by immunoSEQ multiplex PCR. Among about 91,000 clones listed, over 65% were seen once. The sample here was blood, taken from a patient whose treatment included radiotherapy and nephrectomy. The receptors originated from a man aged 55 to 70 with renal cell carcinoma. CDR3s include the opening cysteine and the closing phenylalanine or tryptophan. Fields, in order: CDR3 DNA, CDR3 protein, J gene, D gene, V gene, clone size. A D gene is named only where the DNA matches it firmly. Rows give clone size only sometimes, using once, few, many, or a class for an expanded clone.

DNA: TGTGCCAGCAGCAACCCCACCCAGGGGGCGCTTAACACCGGGGAGCTGTTTTTT
CDR3: CASSNPTQGALNTGELFF
J: TRBJ2-2
D: TRBD1
V: TRBV11-2
size: NA

DNA: TGTGCCAGCACCTCCCGAGGGGGCCCCTACAATGAGCAGTTCTTC
CDR3: CASTSRGGPYNEQFF
J: TRBJ2-1
D: TRBD1
V: TRBV25-1
size: NA

DNA: TGCGCCAGCAGCTTCGCGGACAGTTCGAACACCGGGGAGCTGTTTTTT
CDR3: CASSFADSSNTGELFF
J: TRBJ2-2
D: NA
V: TRBV5-1
size: NA

DNA: TGTGCCAGCAGGTCCAGACAGGGAATTTTGAACACTGAAGCTTTCTTT
CDR3: CASRSRQGILNTEAFF
J: TRBJ1-1
D: TRBD1
V: TRBV7-9
size: NA

DNA: TGTGCCAGCAGCGGCAGACAGCGGCGGGAGACCCAGTACTTC
CDR3: CASSGRQRRETQYF
J: TRBJ2-5
D: NA
V: TRBV9
size: once

DNA: TGCAGCGTTGAAAGGAGCAGAGAAGCTTTCTTT
CDR3: CSVERSREAFF
J: TRBJ1-1
D: NA
V: TRBV29-1
size: NA

DNA: TGCGCCAGCAGCCAGGCCGAGGGTTCCTACACCTTC
CDR3: CASSQAEGSYTF
J: TRBJ1-2
D: NA
V: TRBV4-3
size: NA

DNA: TGTGCCACCAGCAGAGTCAGGGCCTCTGGAAACACCATATATTTT
CDR3: CATSRVRASGNTIYF
J: TRBJ1-3
D: NA
V: TRBV15
size: NA

DNA: TGTGCCAGCCGGGACAGCCTCAATGAAAAACTGTTTTTT
CDR3: CASRDSLNEKLFF
J: TRBJ1-4
D: TRBD1
V: TRBV6-4
size: NA

DNA: TGTGCCAGCAGTTTATTTCTATGGGGACAGCTGAACACTGAAGCTTTCTTT
CDR3: CASSLFLWGQLNTEAFF
J: TRBJ1-1
D: TRBD1
V: TRBV28
size: NA

DNA: TGTGCCAGCAGTGAGGGGATTTCTGGAAACACCATATATTTT
CDR3: CASSEGISGNTIYF
J: TRBJ1-3
D: NA
V: TRBV6-1
size: NA

DNA: TGTGCCAGCAGCTTAACGTATAGCAGCTCTGGAAACACCATATATTTT
CDR3: CASSLTYSSSGNTIYF
J: TRBJ1-3
D: NA
V: TRBV7-3
size: NA

DNA: TGTGCCAGCAGCTTAGTTATAATCAACACCCCAAGTGGCGGGGAGCTGTTTTTT
CDR3: CASSLVIINTPSGGELFF
J: TRBJ2-2
D: NA
V: TRBV7-6
size: NA

DNA: TGTGCCAGCAGCTTAGTAGGCAATCAGCCCCAGCATTTT
CDR3: CASSLVGNQPQHF
J: TRBJ1-5
D: NA
V: TRBV7-2
size: NA

DNA: TGCAGCGTTGCCAGTGTCTGGGAAAGGTACCAAGAGACCCAGTACTTC
CDR3: CSVASVWERYQETQYF
J: TRBJ2-5
D: NA
V: TRBV29-1
size: NA

DNA: TGTGCCTGGAGTGTAGGGAGCGGGATTAGCACAGATACGCAGTATTTT
CDR3: CAWSVGSGISTDTQYF
J: TRBJ2-3
D: TRBD2
V: TRBV30
size: NA

DNA: TGTGCCAGCAGTGAACCGGGGGGCTGGGACACAGAAAAAAACTCCTACGAGCAGTACTTC
CDR3: CASSEPGGWDTEKNSYEQYF
J: TRBJ2-7
D: NA
V: TRBV2
size: NA

DNA: TGTGCCAGCGAGTCCACAGGGGGCCGAAGCAATGAGCAGTTCTTC
CDR3: CASESTGGRSNEQFF
J: TRBJ2-1
D: TRBD1
V: TRBV28
size: NA

DNA: TGCGCCAGCAGTGAAGGAGGGAATACGCAGTATTTT
CDR3: CASSEGGNTQYF
J: TRBJ2-3
D: NA
V: TRBV10-1
size: NA

DNA: TGTGCCAGCAGTGCCTCTAGGAGCTCGCTGACCCAGTACTTC
CDR3: CASSASRSSLTQYF
J: TRBJ2-5
D: NA
V: TRBV6-5
size: NA

DNA: TGTGCCAGCTCCCCCGAGGGAGGGAACTATGGCTACACCTTC
CDR3: CASSPEGGNYGYTF
J: TRBJ1-2
D: NA
V: TRBV18
size: NA

DNA: TGTGCCAGCAGCTATGGACAGGCACAAGAGACCCAGTACTTC
CDR3: CASSYGQAQETQYF
J: TRBJ2-5
D: TRBD1
V: TRBV5-4
size: few

DNA: TGTGCCAGTAGTGTACAGGGGGGAAATAACAATGAGCAGTTCTTC
CDR3: CASSVQGGNNNEQFF
J: TRBJ2-1
D: TRBD1
V: TRBV19
size: NA

DNA: TGTGCCAGCAGCTACCCAGGGGCCAACGTCCTGACTTTC
CDR3: CASSYPGANVLTF
J: TRBJ2-6
D: NA
V: TRBV9
size: once

DNA: TGTGCCAGCAGTCTATACAAGAACACTGAAGCTTTCTTT
CDR3: CASSLYKNTEAFF
J: TRBJ1-1
D: NA
V: TRBV2
size: NA

DNA: TGTGCCACCAGCAGAGATGAGGGGGCATCCTACGAGCAGTACTTC
CDR3: CATSRDEGASYEQYF
J: TRBJ2-7
D: TRBD1
V: TRBV15
size: NA

DNA: TGCGCCAGCAGCTTGGGGGTTGGTAACGAGCAGTACTTC
CDR3: CASSLGVGNEQYF
J: TRBJ2-7
D: NA
V: TRBV5-1
size: NA

DNA: TGTGCCAGCAGACGACAGTATGGCTACACCTTC
CDR3: CASRRQYGYTF
J: TRBJ1-2
D: NA
V: TRBV6-5
size: NA

DNA: TGTGCCAGTAGTATAAGTCCGACCAGGTACGAGCAGTACTTC
CDR3: CASSISPTRYEQYF
J: TRBJ2-7
D: NA
V: TRBV19
size: NA

DNA: TGTGCCAGCAGTTACCAAGACAGATTCTACAATGAGCAGTTCTTC
CDR3: CASSYQDRFYNEQFF
J: TRBJ2-1
D: NA
V: TRBV6-5
size: NA

DNA: TGTGCCAGCAGTTTAGGAACAGGGTGGGACATTCAGTACTTC
CDR3: CASSLGTGWDIQYF
J: TRBJ2-4
D: NA
V: TRBV27
size: NA

DNA: TGTGCCAGCAGCGTAGTTCTCAGGACTAGCATGTCGAATGAGCAGTTCTTC
CDR3: CASSVVLRTSMSNEQFF
J: TRBJ2-1
D: TRBD2
V: TRBV9
size: once

DNA: TGTGCCAGCAGCTCCTGGGGCAGGGTCATAGATACGCAGTATTTT
CDR3: CASSSWGRVIDTQYF
J: TRBJ2-3
D: NA
V: TRBV5-5
size: NA